The 26 T cell receptor beta chains below all came from one sample that was sequenced in a study of T cells in Graves' hyperthyroidism and ophthalmopathy. The TCR beta CDR3 regions underwent amplification using RNA transcripts as the source. Primed by the HTBI set, a first-round RT-PCR was run on the TCR CDR3. TCRdb redid the calling of the multiplex PCR reads with MiXCR, one entry per CDR3 protein. The sample shows more than 500,000 distinct CDR3 sequences, roughly 50% of them seen only once. Sequenced: peripheral blood or thyroid tissue (not recorded which). Receptor source: an adult woman with Graves' disease, either hyperthyroidism or ophthalmopathy (not recorded which).

CDR3 sequence: CASSGRPGKETQYF. As DNA, the CDR3 is TGCGCCAGCAGTGGTCGACCGGGGAAAGAGACCCAGTACTTC. V gene TRBV10-1 combines with J gene TRBJ2-5, with D possibly matching TRBD2 (5 bases). Germline CDR1 WNHNN, CDR2 SYGVQD (reference sequence). Trimming left V 4 bases short and J 3 bases short, with 12 bases between. The length of the CDR3 is 14 residues.

J is TRBJ1-2 and V is TRBV7-9; 9 nucleotides agree with TRBD1. The V and J ends lost 4 bases and 4 bases, in that order; junction bases with no gene match: 4. This CDR3 has 14 amino acids. Germline CDR1 and CDR2: SEHNR and FQNEAQ (reference sequence). The chain's CDR3 is CASSSEGQGYGYTF. In nucleotides, the CDR3 is TGTGCCAGCAGCTCAGAGGGACAGGGCTATGGCTACACCTTC.

V is TRBV12-3 or TRBV12-4 and J is TRBJ2-7, with a weak D call TRBD1 (5 bases). CDR3 length equals 13 residues. Trimming shortened V by 8 bases and J by 4 bases, and 15 bases separated the two germline ends. CDR3 in amino acids: CASLIDREYEQYF. The CDR3 coding sequence is TGTGCCAGCCTAATCGACAGAGAATACGAGCAGTACTTC.

J is TRBJ1-2 and V is TRBV12-3 or TRBV12-4; the D is unclear. The CDR3 consists of 13 residues. The V end lost 5 bases, the J end lost 8 bases, and 15 bases lay between the germline ends. The CDR3 protein is CASSKGRIGGYTF. The CDR3 nucleotides are TGTGCCAGCAGTAAGGGCCGAATAGGGGGCTACACCTTC.

The rearrangement joins TRBV7-9 to TRBJ2-7; 8 nucleotides line up with TRBD1. Trimming removed 7 bases from V and 0 bases from J; junction bases left unmatched: 8. Germline CDR1 is SEHNR and CDR2 is FQNEAQ (reference sequence). The CDR3 length is 15 residues. This CDR3 reads CASTPGQESSYEQYF. CDR3 DNA: TGTGCCAGCACCCCGGGACAGGAATCCTCCTACGAGCAGTACTTC.

This chain links TRBV7-6 with TRBJ1-5, with 9 nucleotides matching TRBD1. Germline V gives CDR1 SGHVS, CDR2 FNYEAQ. The V and J ends lost 5 bases and 9 bases, in that order; junction bases with no gene match: 8. This CDR3 has 14 residues. CDR3: CASSPGTGLGPQHF. The CDR3 DNA follows: TGTGCCAGCAGCCCCGGGACAGGGTTGGGGCCCCAGCATTTT.

The rearrangement links TRBV28 to TRBJ2-2; 8 bases line up with TRBD2. The germline V gene encodes CDR1 MDHEN and CDR2 SYDVKM. This CDR3 has 17 residues. With 10 bases clipped from V and 7 bases from J, the junction kept 20 bases outside the gene matches. This CDR3 is CATHPPLAEGRGGELFF. The CDR3 region has the DNA TGTGCCACTCACCCTCCACTAGCGGAAGGGCGGGGCGGGGAGCTGTTTTTT.

The genes are TRBV10-3 and TRBJ1-3; no clear D gene. Germline loops: CDR1 ENHRY, CDR2 SYGVKD. The CDR3 spans 15 residues. V was pared by 4 bases and J by 3 bases, with 13 bases between. CDR3 bases: TGTGCCATCAGTGCGAGGGCCTTTAATGGAAACACCATATATTTT. Translated: CAISARAFNGNTIYF.

The chain combines TRBV7-9 with TRBJ2-5; 9 bases align to TRBD2. CDR3 length: 16 amino acids. The junction had 10 bases not matched to a gene; V was cut back by 6 bases and J by 2 bases. Germline V gene data show CDR1 as SEHNR and CDR2 as FQNEAQ (reference sequence). In DNA, the CDR3 is TGTGCCAGCAGTTACTCAGCGGGAGGCCGACAAGAGACCCAGTACTTC. Translated: CASSYSAGGRQETQYF.

This clonotype has at least ten counts. The V call is TRBV13, the J call TRBJ2-7, with unresolved D. Germline values: CDR1 PRHDT, CDR2 FYEKMQ (reference sequence). The V end lost 5 bases, the J end lost 3 bases, and 14 bases lay between the germline ends. The CDR3 is made up of 14 amino acids. The chain's CDR3 is CASSPSPLNYEQYF. In DNA, the CDR3 is TGTGCCAGCAGCCCAAGTCCACTCAACTACGAGCAGTACTTC.

The chain links TRBV20-1 to TRBJ1-6; TRBD1 might be the D (6 bases). The V gene lost 5 bases and the J gene lost 7 bases, with 12 bases spanning the gap. The germline gives CDR1 DFQATT, CDR2 SNEGSKA (reference sequence). The CDR3 is 13 amino acids. The CDR3 reads CSAPHRVNSPLHF. Written as DNA, the CDR3 is TGCAGTGCTCCCCACAGGGTGAATTCACCCCTCCACTTT.

V is TRBV6-5 and J is TRBJ2-7, with 8 bases matching TRBD1. Per germline, CDR1 MNHEY and CDR2 SVGAGI. CDR3 length: 12 amino acids. The junction had 1 base not matched to a gene; V was cut back by 0 bases and J by 9 bases. The CDR3: CASSYSQGVQYF. CDR3 nucleotide sequence: TGTGCCAGCAGTTACTCACAGGGGGTGCAGTACTTC.

This rearrangement joins TRBV20-1 to TRBJ1-5, with 9 bases identical to TRBD1. V lost 5 bases, J lost 6 bases, and 14 bases stayed unmatched. In germline, CDR1 is DFQATT, CDR2 SNEGSKA (reference sequence). The CDR3 has 16 amino acids. CDR3 DNA: TGCAGTGCTCTCCAACGGACAGGGGTGGCGGTTCAGCCCCAGCATTTT. Protein: CSALQRTGVAVQPQHF.

This clonotype was seen many times. The chain couples TRBV15 to TRBJ1-6; unclear D gene. CDR1 is LNHNV, CDR2 YYDKDF, per germline (reference sequence). Trimming took off 0 bases at V and 8 bases at J, with 14 bases between the two ends. The CDR3 totals 16 residues. The CDR3 region is CATSRDQARRDSPLHF. The CDR3 nucleotides are TGTGCCACCAGCAGAGATCAAGCCCGGCGGGATTCACCCCTCCACTTT.

The genes are TRBV11-1 and TRBJ1-6; tentative D call: TRBD1 (5 bases). Trimming left V 5 bases short and J 12 bases short, with 20 bases between. This CDR3 spans 15 amino acids. Germline V lookup: CDR1 SGHAT, CDR2 FQDESV (reference sequence). The CDR3, as DNA: TGTGCCAGCAGCGGCAGGGAACCTCTGGGAGGACCCCTCCACTTT. This gives the protein CASSGREPLGGPLHF. Full variable domain (rest looked up from reference TRBV11-1 and TRBJ1-6): EAEVAQSPRYKITEKSQAVAFWCDPISGHATLYWYRQILGQGPELLVQFQDESVVDDSQLPKDRFSAERLKGVDSTLKIQPAELGDSAMYLCASSGREPLGGPLHFGNGTRLTVT.

The chain is built from TRBV7-8 and TRBJ1-2; a possible D gene is TRBD1 (6 bases). V gave up 5 bases and J gave up 0 bases, with 19 bases separating them. This CDR3 spans 17 amino acids. Germline V gives CDR1 SGHVS, CDR2 FQNEAQ. This chain's CDR3 is CASSLRDIRPTNYGYTF. In DNA form, the CDR3 reads TGTGCCAGCAGCCTCCGGGACATCAGACCCACTAACTATGGCTACACCTTC.

The DNA of the CDR3 is TGCGCCAGCAGGGGACAGGGCGAGGATGGCTACACCTTC. This sequence encodes CASRGQGEDGYTF. The chain recombines TRBV10-1 with TRBJ1-2; 9 bases line up with TRBD1. The ends lost 6 bases at V and 6 bases at J; junction bases unmatched: 5. The CDR3 consists of 13 residues. Germline-derived CDR1 and CDR2 are WNHNN and SYGVQD (reference sequence).

This clonotype appeared a few times. CDR3 DNA: TGTGCCAGCAGCTTAACGATGGCCCAGGGCCCAGATACGCAGTATTTT. Translated, it gives CASSLTMAQGPDTQYF. The rearrangement links TRBV7-3 to TRBJ2-3; possibly TRBD1 for D (5 bases). Trimming pared 0 bases from V and 4 bases from J, leaving 14 bases between. Per germline, CDR1 SGHTA and CDR2 FQGTGA. The CDR3 extends over 16 amino acids.

This clonotype was seen ten or more times. The chain uses TRBV2 and TRBJ1-6; tentative D call: TRBD1 (5 bases). The CDR3 covers 14 residues. The germline V gene has CDR1 SNHLY and CDR2 FYNNEI. Trimming removed 9 bases at V and 9 bases at J, with 18 bases between. CDR3 protein: CASKPGPARSPLHF. The CDR3 DNA reads as TGTGCCAGTAAACCGGGACCGGCTCGTTCACCCCTCCACTTT.

This clonotype was counted many times. V usage is TRBV3-1 and J usage is TRBJ1-3, with D tentatively TRBD1 (5 bases). CDR3 length equals 15 residues. Germline V gene data show CDR1 as LGHDT and CDR2 as YNNKEL (reference sequence). Trimming removed 0 bases at V and 10 bases at J, with 16 bases between. This CDR3 is CASSQEGAGSRTIYF. Here the CDR3 DNA reads TGTGCCAGCAGCCAAGAAGGGGCAGGATCCCGGACCATATATTTT.

The chain combines TRBV2 with TRBJ1-5, with 7 bases fitting TRBD1. The germline gives CDR1 SNHLY, CDR2 FYNNEI. The junction had 1 base not matched to a gene; V was cut back by 6 bases and J by 2 bases. The CDR3 is made up of 13 amino acids. The CDR3 DNA is TGTGCCAGCAGACAGGGGCGCAATCAGCCCCAGCATTTT. Protein: CASRQGRNQPQHF.

CDR3 sequence reads: CASSREIRDEQFF. DNA of the CDR3: TGCGCCAGCAGCAGGGAAATCCGGGATGAGCAGTTCTTC. This chain uses TRBV5-1 with TRBJ2-1; no definite D call. V was pared by 4 bases and J by 8 bases, with 13 bases between. CDR1 and CDR2 from the germline V gene are SGHRS and YFSETQ. The CDR3 length is 13 residues.

This clonotype was counted a few times. The genes are TRBV28 and TRBJ1-2, with D tentatively TRBD1 (5 bases). Trimming took 5 bases from V and 4 from J, leaving 11 bases between them. The CDR3 loop spans 13 amino acids. Germline V gene sequence: CDR1 MDHEN, CDR2 SYDVKM. The CDR3 region has the DNA TGTGCCAGCAGTCCGACAGCGCTCTATGGCTACACCTTC. Encoded protein: CASSPTALYGYTF.

The J gene is TRBJ2-7, the V gene TRBV7-9; unclear D gene. The V and J ends lost 7 bases and 2 bases respectively, with 15 bases between them. The CDR3 contains 14 residues. From germline, CDR1 is SEHNR and CDR2 FQNEAQ (reference sequence). The CDR3: CASTLGGGTYEQYF. For the CDR3, the DNA is TGTGCCAGCACTCTAGGTGGCGGAACCTACGAGCAGTACTTC.

This chain connects TRBV7-2 to TRBJ2-7; 7 positions agree with TRBD1. Germline lookup yields CDR1 SGHTA and CDR2 FQGNSA. With V trimmed by 1 base and J by 3 bases, 3 bases remained unmatched. The CDR3 sequence is 14 residues long. The DNA for the CDR3 is TGTGCCAGCAGCTTAGACGGGACAGTCTACGAGCAGTACTTC. It is translated as CASSLDGTVYEQYF.

This chain uses TRBV2 with TRBJ1-5, with D perhaps matching TRBD1 (6 bases). V gave up 2 bases and J gave up 3 bases, with 11 bases separating them. In germline, CDR1 is SNHLY, CDR2 FYNNEI. CDR3 size: 15 residues. In DNA, the CDR3 is TGTGCCAGCAGTGAAACAGGGTTGGTCAATCAGCCCCAGCATTTT. It codes for CASSETGLVNQPQHF.